The 20 T cell receptor beta chains given below trace back to one sample, sequenced in a study of molecular identifiers for immune sequencing clone quantification. Each CDR3 protein gets one entry after TCRdb re-called the PCR reads with MiXCR. Among about half a million distinct CDR3 sequences listed, roughly a fifth were seen once. The source material was naive CD8+ T cells from blood, with Jurkat cell RNA spiked in. This sample's subset: FACS-sorted CD8+CD4-CCR7+CD45RA+ naive T cells. These receptors were collected from a human donor in good health. Some libraries in this study had Jurkat cell RNA spiked in.

The J gene is TRBJ2-1, the V gene TRBV9; TRBD2 matches at 9 bases. The CDR3 is made up of 16 amino acids. The J segment lost 4 bases and the V segment lost 3 bases, leaving 8 bases of the junction unmatched. The germline gives CDR1 SGDLS, CDR2 YYNGEE. The CDR3 coding sequence is TGTGCCAGCAGCGCCCGACTAGCGGACGAATACAATGAGCAGTTCTTC. Translation gives CASSARLADEYNEQFF.

This clonotype was observed many times. The rearrangement uses TRBV29-1 and TRBJ2-7; tentative D call: TRBD2 (5 bases). Trimming pared 7 bases from V and 0 bases from J, leaving 10 bases between. Germline V gene lookup returns CDR1 SQVTM and CDR2 ANQGSEA. The CDR3 totals 12 residues. CDR3 nucleotides: TGCAGCGGACGAGGGAGCTCCTACGAGCAGTACTTC. It is translated as CSGRGSSYEQYF.

This clonotype has more than one count but fewer than ten. The rearrangement uses TRBV10-3 and TRBJ2-2, with unresolved D. The CDR3 totals 17 residues. Germline-derived CDR1 and CDR2 are ENHRY and SYGVKD. V gave up 0 bases and J gave up 6 bases, with 17 bases separating them. CDR3 DNA sequence: TGTGCCATCAGTGAGTCGACTCTCGGTAGCCTCCCCGGGGAGCTGTTTTTT. Protein: CAISESTLGSLPGELFF.

The table lists this clonotype with many counts. The J gene is TRBJ1-5, the V gene TRBV20-1, with 7 nucleotides matching TRBD1. Germline loops: CDR1 DFQATT, CDR2 SNEGSKA (reference sequence). Losses at the gene ends were 4 bases for V and 6 bases for J; bases not matched to a gene: 9. There are 14 residues in the CDR3. The DNA of the CDR3 is TGCAGTGCTACCTGGGGGCAGGGGGGTCAGCCCCAGCATTTT. This codes for CSATWGQGGQPQHF.

In the case of this clonotype: One junction end does not reproduce the germline sequence, and a read error may be involved. V usage is TRBV27 and J usage is TRBJ1-5, with 11 bases that match TRBD1. Germline V CDR1 and CDR2: MNHEY, SMNVEV (reference sequence). This CDR3 contains 15 residues. CDR3 amino acids: CANSSGQGAFQPQHF. In DNA form, the CDR3 reads TGTGCCAACAGTTCAGGACAGGGGGCTTTTCAGCCCCAGCATTTT.

The chain links TRBV19 to TRBJ2-7; D possibly uses TRBD1 or TRBD2 (5 bases each). CDR1 and CDR2 from the germline V gene are LNHDA and SQIVND (reference sequence). The CDR3 covers 13 residues. Trimming pared 6 bases from V and 5 bases from J, leaving 14 bases between. Written as DNA, the CDR3 is TGTGCCAGTAGCCCCCGGGACGGACACGAGCAGTACTTC. This translates into CASSPRDGHEQYF.

This chain uses TRBV19 with TRBJ1-1; 7 bases match TRBD1. V shed 7 bases, J shed 2 bases, and the junction held 4 bases outside the gene matches. CDR3 size: 13 residues. Germline V gene data show CDR1 as LNHDA and CDR2 as SQIVND (reference sequence). The CDR3 protein is CASKPGGNTEAFF. As DNA, the CDR3 is TGTGCCAGTAAACCAGGGGGTAACACTGAAGCTTTCTTT.

This clonotype showed up just a few times. Since a much larger clone is just one base distant, this may be a read error. In this CDR3 the conserved last residue, phenylalanine or tryptophan, is missing, so a read error is likely. This sequence joins TRBV6-5 and TRBJ2-3, with unresolved D. There are 12 residues in the CDR3. CDR1 and CDR2 from the germline V gene are MNHEY and SVGAGI. V lost 4 bases and J lost 4, with 6 bases in between. The CDR3 protein is CASSSLADTQYL. CDR3 nucleotides: TGTGCCAGCAGTTCGTTAGCAGATACGCAGTATTTA.

This clonotype appeared many times. The gene calls are TRBV7-2 and TRBJ2-1, with 10 nucleotides matching TRBD2. J was trimmed by 6 bases and V by 4 bases; bases with no gene match: 6. Per germline, CDR1 SGHTA and CDR2 FQGNSA. The CDR3 runs 15 residues. Here the CDR3 reads CASSSAGLASNEQFF. The CDR3 DNA reads TGTGCCAGCAGCTCCGCGGGACTAGCGTCCAATGAGCAGTTCTTC.

This clonotype was picked up many times. In DNA, the CDR3 is TGTGCCAGCAGTCTAGGGACGGCAATCAATCAGCCCCAGCATTTT. Protein sequence: CASSLGTAINQPQHF. This chain connects TRBV27 to TRBJ1-5; D is perhaps TRBD1 (5 bases). Per the germline V gene, CDR1 is MNHEY and CDR2 is SMNVEV (reference sequence). This CDR3 has 15 residues. V was shortened by 5 bases and J by 3 bases, with 14 bases between the two germline ends.

The genes are TRBV24-1 and TRBJ2-1; no clear D gene. The V gene lost 2 bases and the J gene lost 8 bases, with 21 bases spanning the gap. Per germline, CDR1 KGHDR and CDR2 SFDVKD. CDR3 length equals 17 residues. The CDR3 here is CATSDSTRLELVDEQFF. The DNA for the CDR3 is TGTGCCACCAGTGATTCGACGAGATTAGAATTGGTCGATGAGCAGTTCTTC.

In its sample, this clonotype was seen many times. The rearrangement joins TRBV29-1 to TRBJ2-7; 8 nucleotides agree with TRBD1. Germline V gives CDR1 SQVTM, CDR2 ANQGSEA. The CDR3 has 14 amino acids. Losses at the gene ends were 0 bases for V and 4 bases for J; bases not matched to a gene: 5. This CDR3 reads CSVEDSQGGYEQYF. The DNA of the CDR3 is TGCAGCGTTGAAGATTCACAGGGGGGTTACGAGCAGTACTTC.

J is TRBJ2-1 and V is TRBV5-4, with 14 bases that match TRBD2. V shed 5 bases, J shed 6 bases, and the junction held 1 base outside the gene matches. Germline V gives CDR1 SGHNT, CDR2 YYREEE (reference sequence). The CDR3 contains 14 residues. The DNA for the CDR3 is TGTGCCAGCAGAGGGACTAGCGGGAGCAATGAGCAGTTCTTC. Protein product: CASRGTSGSNEQFF.

In this sample, this clonotype turned up many times. The chain couples TRBV19 to TRBJ2-3; no reliable D call. Trimming pared 1 base from V and 4 bases from J, leaving 9 bases between. The CDR3 spans 14 residues. Germline V gene lookup returns CDR1 LNHDA and CDR2 SQIVND (reference sequence). CDR3 sequence reads: CASSIGFPPDTQYF. The CDR3 DNA reads as TGTGCCAGTAGTATAGGGTTCCCACCAGATACGCAGTATTTT.

This clonotype was observed many times. This rearrangement joins TRBV29-1 to TRBJ2-7, with TRBD1 matching over 9 bases. This CDR3 is 13 amino acids long. Unmatched junction bases numbered 6, after V lost 6 bases and J lost 3 bases. Per the germline V gene, CDR1 is SQVTM and CDR2 is ANQGSEA. CDR3 amino acids: CSVLDRGNYEQYF. The CDR3 DNA reads TGCAGCGTGCTGGACAGGGGAAACTACGAGCAGTACTTC.

About this clonotype: A junction boundary mismatches the germline segment, possibly from a read error. This rearrangement joins TRBV7-2 to TRBJ2-1; 7 bases fit TRBD1. Germline values: CDR1 SGHTA, CDR2 FQGNSA. CDR3 length equals 14 residues. CDR3 residues: CASSSRGSSNEQIF. The CDR3 bases are TGTGCCAGCAGCTCCAGGGGGTCCTCCAATGAGCAGATCTTC.

The table lists this clonotype with a few counts. V and J are TRBV29-1 and TRBJ2-7; 8 positions agree with TRBD1. Germline lookup yields CDR1 SQVTM and CDR2 ANQGSEA. The CDR3 sequence is 12 residues long. Trimming cost V 3 bases and J 6 bases; bases outside gene matches: 4. In DNA, the CDR3 is TGCAGCGTTGACAGGGGGCTAGGCGAGCAGTACTTC. It specifies CSVDRGLGEQYF.

This clonotype showed up just a few times. The rearrangement joins TRBV12-3 or TRBV12-4 to TRBJ2-4; 7 positions agree with TRBD2. With V trimmed by 5 bases and J by 1 base, 8 bases remained unmatched. This CDR3 has 16 amino acids. CDR3 nucleotide sequence: TGTGCCAGCAGTCCCTCGGGGGGTAGGGCCAAAAACATTCAGTACTTC. The encoded protein is CASSPSGGRAKNIQYF.

For this clonotype: Sequence at one end of the junction differs from germline and may be a read error. The chain recombines TRBV15 with TRBJ2-4; no firm D call. This CDR3 region has 19 residues. Germline V lookup: CDR1 LNHNV, CDR2 YYDKDF (reference sequence). In nucleotides, the CDR3 is TGTGCCACCAGCACCGTATTTATCCGGGCAACAAAAGCCAAAAGCATTCAGTACTTC. The encoded protein is CATSTVFIRATKAKSIQYF.

This clonotype has ten or more counts. V gene TRBV28 combines with J gene TRBJ1-2; 9 positions match TRBD1. The CDR3 spans 16 residues. The V and J ends lost 7 bases and 4 bases, in that order; junction bases with no gene match: 13. Germline CDR1 and CDR2: MDHEN and SYDVKM. The CDR3: CASTHAWGQGSYGYTF. The DNA for the CDR3 is TGTGCCAGCACCCACGCATGGGGACAGGGTTCCTATGGCTACACCTTC.